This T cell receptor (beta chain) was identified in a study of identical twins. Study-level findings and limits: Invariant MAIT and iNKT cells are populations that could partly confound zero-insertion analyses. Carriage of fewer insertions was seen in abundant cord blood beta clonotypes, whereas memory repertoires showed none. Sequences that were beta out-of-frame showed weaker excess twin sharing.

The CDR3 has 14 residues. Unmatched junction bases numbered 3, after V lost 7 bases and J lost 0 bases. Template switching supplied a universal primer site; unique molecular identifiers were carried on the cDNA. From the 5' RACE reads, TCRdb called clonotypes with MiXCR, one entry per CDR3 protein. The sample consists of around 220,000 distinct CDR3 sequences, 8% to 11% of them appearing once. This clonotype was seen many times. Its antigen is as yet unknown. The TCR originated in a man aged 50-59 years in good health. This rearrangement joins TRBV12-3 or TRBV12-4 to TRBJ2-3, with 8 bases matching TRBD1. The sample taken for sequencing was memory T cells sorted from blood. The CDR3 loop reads CASTRQGSTDTQYF. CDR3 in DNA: TGTGCCAGCACCCGACAGGGGAGCACAGATACGCAGTATTTT.